These 29 T cell receptor beta chains were sequenced from one sample in a study of T-cell reconstitution after alpha-beta-depleted transplantation in children. Unique molecular identifiers were built into the TCRbeta library. Via MiXCR, TCRdb re-called the PCR reads, giving one row per CDR3 protein. The data show about 540,000 distinct CDR3 sequences, about a quarter seen once. Sequencing was performed on PBMCs, taken before TCRalphabeta/CD19-depleted stem cell transplant. Receptors were obtained from a boy younger than two with Wiskott-Aldrich syndrome, due to receive a stem cell transplant.

This clonotype has only one observation. The CDR3: CASSYRPEAGRAGDTQYF. The CDR3 DNA sequence: TGTGCCAGCAGTTACCGGCCCGAAGCGGGACGCGCAGGAGATACGCAGTATTTT. The J gene is TRBJ2-3, the V gene TRBV6-5, with 7 nucleotides matching TRBD2. The CDR3 spans 18 residues. V gave up 2 bases and J gave up 5 bases; unmatched junction bases: 16. CDR1 is MNHEY and CDR2 is SVGAGI in the germline V gene.

V gene TRBV5-6 combines with J gene TRBJ2-7; 7 nucleotides agree with TRBD1. CDR1 SGHDT and CDR2 YYEEEE come from the germline V gene. The CDR3 extends over 14 amino acids. V trimming: 2 bases; J trimming: 6 bases; junction bases outside the gene matches: 8. The CDR3 loop is CASSLQGLVSEQYF. Written as DNA, the CDR3 is TGTGCCAGCAGCTTACAGGGGCTCGTCAGCGAGCAGTACTTC.

This clonotype has only a few counts. V and J are TRBV27 and TRBJ2-1, with unresolved D. Germline-derived CDR1 and CDR2 are MNHEY and SMNVEV (reference sequence). The CDR3 loop spans 17 amino acids. Trimming removed 3 bases at V and 1 base at J, with 16 bases between. CDR3 bases: TGTGCCAGCAGTTTCGGTAGGGTCGGCGGATCCTACAATGAGCAGTTCTTC. This encodes CASSFGRVGGSYNEQFF.

J is TRBJ1-5 and V is TRBV27; tentative D call: TRBD1 (6 bases). Germline-derived CDR1 and CDR2 are MNHEY and SMNVEV (reference sequence). V was clipped by 6 bases and J by 9 bases, with 15 bases between them. The CDR3 runs 13 residues. The CDR3 DNA sequence: TGTGCCAGCAGCAAGAGGGGGGGGCTGCCCCAGCATTTT. Protein product: CASSKRGGLPQHF.

Only a few counts were recorded for this clonotype. The chain couples TRBV5-6 to TRBJ2-1; either TRBD1 or TRBD2 may supply D (6 bases each). Trimming removed 4 bases at V and 9 bases at J, with 23 bases between. The CDR3 is 16 residues long. Germline CDR1 is SGHDT and CDR2 is YYEEEE. CDR3 nucleotides: TGTGCCAGCAGCACAGGGACTCCACAGCGGAACAGTGAGCAGTTCTTC. It specifies CASSTGTPQRNSEQFF.

This clonotype was seen a handful of times. The rearrangement uses TRBV28 and TRBJ2-4; 10 nucleotides line up with TRBD1. CDR1 is MDHEN, CDR2 SYDVKM, per germline. This CDR3 is 15 amino acids long. V lost 2 bases to trimming and J lost 11 bases; unmatched junction nucleotides: 9. CDR3 DNA sequence: TGTGCCAGCAGTTTAGTGGTGCTCGGGACAGGGGTTCAGTACTTC. It codes for CASSLVVLGTGVQYF.

The chain couples TRBV6-1 to TRBJ1-2; D is uncertain. The length of the CDR3 is 12 residues. Germline CDR1 MNHNS, CDR2 SASEGT. The V end was cut by 1 base, the J end by 4 bases, with 4 bases between. The CDR3 is CASSEVGYGYTF. CDR3 nucleotide sequence: TGTGCCAGCAGTGAAGTTGGCTATGGCTACACCTTC.

The chain joins TRBV7-2 to TRBJ2-1; D perhaps matches TRBD2 (6 bases). The CDR3 extends over 14 amino acids. Germline V lookup: CDR1 SGHTA, CDR2 FQGNSA. V was pared by 5 bases and J by 0 bases, with 8 bases between. As DNA, the CDR3 is TGTGCCAGCAGCGGGGACTTCTCCTACAATGAGCAGTTCTTC. It yields the protein CASSGDFSYNEQFF.

This clonotype was detected a few times. The rearrangement joins TRBV19 to TRBJ2-1; D perhaps matches TRBD2 (6 bases). This CDR3 contains 13 residues. Germline-derived CDR1 and CDR2 are LNHDA and SQIVND (reference sequence). V lost 6 bases and J lost 16, with 22 bases in between. This chain's CDR3 is CASRRRARDESFF. The CDR3 DNA is TGTGCCAGTAGGAGGAGGGCGCGGGATGAATCTTTCTTC.

The chain has TRBV19 and TRBJ2-4, with D perhaps matching TRBD1 or TRBD2 (5 bases each). Germline-derived CDR1 and CDR2 are LNHDA and SQIVND (reference sequence). The CDR3 extends over 15 amino acids. Trimming shortened V by 3 bases and J by 1 base, and 10 bases separated the two germline ends. The CDR3 spells CASSIRDAAKNIQYF. The DNA for the CDR3 is TGTGCCAGTAGTATTCGGGACGCGGCCAAAAACATTCAGTACTTC.

The V gene is TRBV27, the J gene TRBJ2-7; TRBD2 might be the D (6 bases). V shed 5 bases and J shed 2 bases, with 16 bases lying between them. The CDR3 sequence is 15 residues long. Germline CDR1 and CDR2: MNHEY and SMNVEV (reference sequence). The CDR3 region is CASSAEGIGAYEQYF. The CDR3 nucleotides read TGTGCCAGCAGTGCGGAGGGGATAGGAGCCTACGAGCAGTACTTC.

In nucleotides, the CDR3 is TGTGCCAGCAGTCTCTACGAGGCCGGGACAGGCTACGAGCAGTACTTC. It yields the protein CASSLYEAGTGYEQYF. The gene calls are TRBV28 and TRBJ2-7, with TRBD1 matching 8 bases. Trimming took 5 bases from V and 3 from J; bases not matched to a gene: 12. Per germline, CDR1 MDHEN and CDR2 SYDVKM. The CDR3 consists of 16 residues.

The sample holds a few counts of this clonotype. The chain employs TRBV25-1 and TRBJ1-6; D not certain. Germline lookup yields CDR1 MGHDK and CDR2 SYGVNS. The CDR3 is 13 amino acids. The V end was cut by 5 bases, the J end by 8 bases, with 10 bases between. The CDR3 sequence: CASSTYTDSPLHF. DNA for the CDR3: TGTGCCAGCAGTACCTACACGGATTCACCCCTCCACTTT.

This clonotype was recorded only once. The chain uses TRBV20-1 and TRBJ2-1; perhaps TRBD2 as D (6 bases). The CDR3 loop spans 15 amino acids. Germline values: CDR1 DFQATT, CDR2 SNEGSKA (reference sequence). V shed 6 bases and J shed 7 bases, with 22 bases lying between them. The CDR3 DNA reads as TGCAGTGCCCTAACTAGCTGGAGGTTCGGGAATGAGCAGTTCTTC. Protein sequence: CSALTSWRFGNEQFF.

The rearrangement links TRBV29-1 to TRBJ2-5; maybe TRBD1 (6 bases). Germline CDR1 is SQVTM and CDR2 is ANQGSEA. CDR3 length: 12 residues. Trimming left V 4 bases short and J 5 bases short, with 11 bases between. The CDR3: CSVGWGRETQYF. The CDR3 nucleotides read TGCAGCGTTGGGTGGGGGCGGGAGACCCAGTACTTC.

V and J are TRBV3-1 and TRBJ2-1; D might be TRBD1 (6 bases). There are 18 residues in the CDR3. Germline CDR1 and CDR2: LGHDT and YNNKEL (reference sequence). V gave up 4 bases and J gave up 3 bases, with 22 bases separating them. The CDR3 DNA reads TGTGCCAGCAGCCGAAGACTTACCGGGACACATGACTACAATGAGCAGTTCTTC. Translated, it gives CASSRRLTGTHDYNEQFF.

This clonotype came up a few times. The genes are TRBV7-2 and TRBJ1-5; no firm D call. Germline V gene data show CDR1 as SGHTA and CDR2 as FQGNSA. The V gene lost 1 base and the J gene lost 1 base, with 8 bases spanning the gap. The CDR3 length is 15 residues. The CDR3 here is CASSLEGISNQPQHF. In DNA, the CDR3 is TGTGCCAGCAGCTTAGAAGGGATAAGCAATCAGCCCCAGCATTTT. The full variable domain, completed using reference TRBV7-2 and TRBJ1-5, is GAGVSQSPSNKVTEKGKDVELRCDPISGHTALYWYRQSLGQGLEFLIYFQGNSAPDKSGLPSDRFSAERTGGSVSTLTIQRTQQEDSAVYLCASSLEGISNQPQHFGDGTRLSIL.

The chain recombines TRBV7-2 with TRBJ1-2; 8 nucleotides agree with TRBD1. J was trimmed by 3 bases and V by 6 bases; bases with no gene match: 6. Germline CDR1 is SGHTA and CDR2 is FQGNSA. CDR3 length: 14 amino acids. CDR3 loop: CASRPPGQDYGYTF. As DNA, the CDR3 is TGTGCCAGCAGGCCACCGGGACAGGACTATGGCTACACCTTC. The full variable domain, rest sourced from reference TRBV7-2 and TRBJ1-2, is GAGVSQSPSNKVTEKGKDVELRCDPISGHTALYWYRQSLGQGLEFLIYFQGNSAPDKSGLPSDRFSAERTGGSVSTLTIQRTQQEDSAVYLCASRPPGQDYGYTFGSGTRLTVV.

The chain has TRBV7-9 and TRBJ1-5, with D perhaps matching TRBD1 (5 bases). The CDR3 sequence is 15 residues long. Germline lookup yields CDR1 SEHNR and CDR2 FQNEAQ (reference sequence). The ends were cut back, 4 bases at V and 2 bases at J, with 12 bases in the middle. The CDR3 DNA is TGTGCCAGCAGCTGGGGGGACTTCGGCAATCAGCCCCAGCATTTT. As protein: CASSWGDFGNQPQHF.

This clonotype showed up just a few times. This chain connects TRBV7-2 to TRBJ2-5, with TRBD1 matching over 7 bases. From germline, CDR1 is SGHTA and CDR2 FQGNSA. The V gene end was trimmed by 5 bases and the J gene end by 5 bases; junction bases not matched to a gene: 11. The CDR3 is made up of 15 amino acids. The CDR3 protein is CASSLAGQVRETQYF. The DNA of the CDR3 is TGTGCCAGCAGCCTTGCCGGACAGGTCCGGGAGACCCAGTACTTC.

J is TRBJ2-7 and V is TRBV20-1; the D gene is possibly TRBD1 (5 bases). V lost 3 bases, J lost 0 bases, and 15 bases lay in between. Per germline, CDR1 DFQATT and CDR2 SNEGSKA (reference sequence). The length of the CDR3 is 15 residues. The CDR3: CSASPRQMTSYEQYF. Written as DNA, the CDR3 is TGCAGTGCTAGCCCGAGACAGATGACCTCCTACGAGCAGTACTTC.

This chain connects TRBV28 to TRBJ2-2; D might be TRBD2 (5 bases). V lost 1 base, J lost 5 bases, and 11 bases lay in between. Germline CDR1 and CDR2: MDHEN and SYDVKM. The CDR3 contains 15 residues. CDR3: CASSLLYGITGELFF. CDR3 in DNA: TGTGCCAGCAGTTTATTGTACGGGATTACCGGGGAGCTGTTTTTT. Drawing the rest from reference TRBV28 and TRBJ2-2, the complete variable domain is DVKVTQSSRYLVKRTGEKVFLECVQDMDHENMFWYRQDPGLGLRLIYFSYDVKMKEKGDIPEGYSVSREKKERFSLILESASTNQTSMYLCASSLLYGITGELFFGEGSRLTVL.

This clonotype was counted once. J is TRBJ1-3 and V is TRBV5-5; D gene unclear. The germline V gene has CDR1 SGHKS and CDR2 YYEKEE (reference sequence). The CDR3 has 13 amino acids. Trimming left V 0 bases short and J 4 bases short, with 5 bases between. The CDR3 DNA follows: TGTGCCAGCAGCTTGGTTTTCGGAAACACCATATATTTT. Amino acid sequence: CASSLVFGNTIYF.

This clonotype was detected a few times. The chain carries TRBV21-1 and TRBJ1-5; the tabulated D call, TRBD1, remains unverified against the DNA. TRBV21-1 is given as a pseudogene. This CDR3 is 17 amino acids long. The CDR3 spells CASSKYRTGGNNQPQHF. In DNA form, the CDR3 reads TGTGCCAGCAGCAAATACCGGACAGGGGGAAACAATCAGCCCCAGCATTTT.

This clonotype appeared a few times. An end of the junction differs from the germline gene, which may be a read error. This chain connects TRBV29-1 to TRBJ2-3, with D possibly matching TRBD1 (6 bases). Per the germline V gene, CDR1 is SQVTM and CDR2 is ANQGSEA. The length of the CDR3 is 12 residues. The CDR3 here is CSVPGVTVTQYF. CDR3 sequence (DNA): TGCAGCGTTCCAGGGGTTACAGTTACGCAGTATTTT.

This clonotype was picked up a small number of times. V gene TRBV27 combines with J gene TRBJ2-7, with D tentatively TRBD2 (6 bases). This CDR3 spans 14 amino acids. V shed 2 bases and J shed 2 bases, with 10 bases lying between them. Germline values: CDR1 MNHEY, CDR2 SMNVEV (reference sequence). CDR3 bases: TGTGCCAGCAGTTTAATATCGGGAGCCTACGAGCAGTACTTC. It codes for CASSLISGAYEQYF.

The V and J genes are TRBV29-1 and TRBJ1-2; 8 bases are shared with TRBD1. The trim removed 4 bases at V and 4 bases at J, leaving 5 bases unmatched. The CDR3 is 13 amino acids. Germline values: CDR1 SQVTM, CDR2 ANQGSEA. CDR3 sequence reads: CSVGTGPSYGYTF. Here the CDR3 DNA reads TGCAGCGTTGGGACAGGGCCTTCCTATGGCTACACCTTC.

The count of this clonotype is one. V gene TRBV7-9 combines with J gene TRBJ1-4; D unclear. The CDR3 runs to 13 residues. V was clipped by 5 bases and J by 7 bases, with 11 bases between them. Looked up from germline, CDR1 is SEHNR and CDR2 is FQNEAQ (reference sequence). The CDR3 nucleotides read TGTGCCAGCAGCCCCTCGGGAGCTGAAAAACTGTTTTTT. Translating it yields CASSPSGAEKLFF.

The rearrangement joins TRBV5-6 to TRBJ2-7; no clear D gene. Germline CDR1 SGHDT, CDR2 YYEEEE. The CDR3 runs to 14 residues. V lost 1 base and J lost 6, with 14 bases in between. CDR3 coding DNA: TGTGCCAGCAGCTTGTTCGATCGGCCTTCCGAGCAGTACTTC. It encodes CASSLFDRPSEQYF. The whole variable domain, filled in from reference TRBV5-6 and TRBJ2-7, reads DAGVTQSPTHLIKTRGQQVTLRCSPKSGHDTVSWYQQALGQGPQFIFQYYEEEERQRGNFPDRFSGHQFPNYSSELNVNALLLGDSALYLCASSLFDRPSEQYFGPGTRLTVT.